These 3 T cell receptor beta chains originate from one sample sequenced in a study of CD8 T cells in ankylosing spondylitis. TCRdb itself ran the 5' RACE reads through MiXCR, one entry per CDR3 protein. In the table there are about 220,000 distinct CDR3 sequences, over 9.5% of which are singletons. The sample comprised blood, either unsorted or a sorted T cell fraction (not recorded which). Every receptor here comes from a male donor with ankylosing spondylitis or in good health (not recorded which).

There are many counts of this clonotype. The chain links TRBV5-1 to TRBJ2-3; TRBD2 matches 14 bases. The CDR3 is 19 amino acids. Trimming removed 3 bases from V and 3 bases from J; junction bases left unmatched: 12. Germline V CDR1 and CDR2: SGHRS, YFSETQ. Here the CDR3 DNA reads TGCGCCAGCAGCTCGAATGGACTAGCGGGGGGTCGCCAGACAGATACGCAGTATTTT. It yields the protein CASSSNGLAGGRQTDTQYF.

The CDR3 nucleotides are TGTGCCAGCAGTTTAAGGGACGGAGTCTATGGCTACACCTTC. Residues: CASSLRDGVYGYTF. The chain combines TRBV27 with TRBJ1-2; tentatively, D is TRBD1 (5 bases). The germline V and J ends were trimmed by 2 bases and 4 bases, with 11 bases remaining between them. The CDR3 loop spans 14 amino acids. CDR1 and CDR2 (germline): MNHEY, SMNVEV (reference sequence).

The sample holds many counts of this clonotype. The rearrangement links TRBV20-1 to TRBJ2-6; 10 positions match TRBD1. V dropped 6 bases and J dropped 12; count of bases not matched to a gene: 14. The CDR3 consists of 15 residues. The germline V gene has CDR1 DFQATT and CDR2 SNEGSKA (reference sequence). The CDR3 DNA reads TGCAGTGCCCCCGGAGGGACAGGGGTGGGCGGCGTCCTGACTTTC. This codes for CSAPGGTGVGGVLTF.